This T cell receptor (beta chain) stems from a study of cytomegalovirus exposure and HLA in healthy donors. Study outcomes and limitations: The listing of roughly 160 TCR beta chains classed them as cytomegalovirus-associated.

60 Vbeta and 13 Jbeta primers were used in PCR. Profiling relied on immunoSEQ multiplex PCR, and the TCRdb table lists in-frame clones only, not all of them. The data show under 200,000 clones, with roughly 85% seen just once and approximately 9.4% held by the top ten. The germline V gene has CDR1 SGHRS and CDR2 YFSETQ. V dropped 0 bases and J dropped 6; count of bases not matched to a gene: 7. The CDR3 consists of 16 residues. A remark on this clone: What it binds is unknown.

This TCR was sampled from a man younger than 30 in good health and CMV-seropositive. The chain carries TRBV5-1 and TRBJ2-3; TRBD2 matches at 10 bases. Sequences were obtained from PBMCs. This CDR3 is CASSLATSGEGDTQYF. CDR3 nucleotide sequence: TGCGCCAGCAGCTTGGCTACTAGCGGGGAAGGGGATACGCAGTATTTT.